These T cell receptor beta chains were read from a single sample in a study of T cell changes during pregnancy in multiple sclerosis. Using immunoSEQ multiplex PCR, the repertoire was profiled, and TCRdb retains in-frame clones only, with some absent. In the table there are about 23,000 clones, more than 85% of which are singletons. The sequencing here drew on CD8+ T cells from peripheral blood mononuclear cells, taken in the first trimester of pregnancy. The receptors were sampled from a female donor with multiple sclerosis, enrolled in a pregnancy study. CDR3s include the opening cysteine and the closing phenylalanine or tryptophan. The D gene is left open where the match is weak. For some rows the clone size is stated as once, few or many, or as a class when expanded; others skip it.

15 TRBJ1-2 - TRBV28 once CASSLFSDSYPGYTF TGTGCCAGCAGTTTATTTTCTGACAGCTACCCTGGCTACACCTTC
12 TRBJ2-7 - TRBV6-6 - CASRTDSYEQYF TGTGCCAGCAGGACCGACAGCTACGAGCAGTACTTC
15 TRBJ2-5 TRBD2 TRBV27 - CASSPGLAGGETQYF TGTGCCAGCAGCCCGGGACTAGCGGGAGGAGAGACCCAGTACTTC
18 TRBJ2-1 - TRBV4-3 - CASSQELVGQFGYNEQFF TGCGCCAGCAGCCAAGAATTGGTCGGACAGTTTGGCTACAATGAGCAGTTCTTC
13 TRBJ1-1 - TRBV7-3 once CASSSQGSTEAFF TGTGCCAGCAGCTCACAGGGATCCACTGAAGCTTTCTTT
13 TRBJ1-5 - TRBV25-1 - CASSGVGNQPQHF TGTGCCAGCAGCGGGGTGGGCAATCAGCCCCAGCATTTT
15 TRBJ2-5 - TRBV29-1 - CSVVILVVLEVTQYF TGCAGCGTAGTTATCTTAGTCGTCTTGGAGGTGACCCAGTACTTC
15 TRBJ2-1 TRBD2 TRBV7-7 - CASGPGLAGVNEQFF TGTGCTAGCGGTCCGGGACTAGCGGGAGTTAATGAGCAGTTCTTC
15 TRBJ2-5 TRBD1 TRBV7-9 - CASSARGTGEETQYF TGTGCCAGCAGCGCGCGAGGGACAGGGGAAGAGACCCAGTACTTC
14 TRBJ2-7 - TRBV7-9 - CASSLMEDPYEQYF TGTGCCAGCAGCTTGATGGAGGATCCCTACGAGCAGTACTTC
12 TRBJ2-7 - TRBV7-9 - CASSQAVGEQYF TGTGCCAGCAGCCAGGCCGTGGGCGAGCAGTACTTC
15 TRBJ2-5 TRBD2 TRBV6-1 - CASSEGTGGPETQYF TGTGCCAGCAGTGAAGGTACGGGAGGGCCGGAGACCCAGTACTTC
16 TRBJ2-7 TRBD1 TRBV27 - CASSSPGQAFSYEQYF TGTGCCAGCAGCTCCCCGGGACAGGCTTTCTCCTACGAGCAGTACTTC
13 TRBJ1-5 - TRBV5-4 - CASSLGQNQPQHF TGTGCCAGCAGCTTGGGACAGAATCAGCCCCAGCATTTT
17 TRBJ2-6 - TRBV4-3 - CASSQGDSSSGANVLTF TGCGCCAGCAGCCAGGGGGACTCAAGCTCTGGGGCCAACGTCCTGACTTTC
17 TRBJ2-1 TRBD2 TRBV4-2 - CASSQDPRTGLRDEQFF TGTGCCAGCAGCCAAGACCCAAGAACGGGACTAAGGGATGAGCAGTTCTTC
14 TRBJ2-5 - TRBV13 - CASSVGGRQETQYF TGTGCCAGCAGCGTTGGGGGCAGACAAGAGACCCAGTACTTC
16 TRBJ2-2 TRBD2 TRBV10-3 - CAISDPLAGGTGELFF TGTGCCATCAGTGATCCGCTAGCGGGAGGCACCGGGGAGCTGTTTTTT
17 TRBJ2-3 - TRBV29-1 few CSVMSPFQGMGADTQYF TGCAGCGTCATGTCCCCTTTTCAGGGGATGGGGGCAGATACGCAGTATTTT
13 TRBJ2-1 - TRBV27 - CASSYSLSNEQFF TGTGCCAGCAGTTATTCACTCTCCAATGAGCAGTTCTTC
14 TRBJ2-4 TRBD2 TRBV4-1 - CASSQGGGINIQYF TGCGCCAGCAGCCAAGGGGGGGGGATAAACATTCAGTACTTC
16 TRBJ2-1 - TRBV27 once CASSCAQGLPYNEQFF TGTGCCAGCAGTTGCGCACAGGGTTTGCCCTACAATGAGCAGTTCTTC
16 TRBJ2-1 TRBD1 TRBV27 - CASRNDRARLWDEQFF TGTGCCAGCAGGAATGACAGGGCCAGGTTGTGGGATGAGCAGTTCTTC
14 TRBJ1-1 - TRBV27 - CASRPLVSAGEAFF TGTGCCAGCAGACCCCTCGTTTCGGCAGGTGAGGCTTTCTTT
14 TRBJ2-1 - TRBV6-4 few CASSDEGSLSRQFF TGTGCCAGCAGTGATGAGGGATCGCTGAGTCGGCAGTTCTTC
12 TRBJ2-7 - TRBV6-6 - CASGQLPYEQYF TGTGCCAGCGGACAGCTCCCCTACGAGCAGTACTTC
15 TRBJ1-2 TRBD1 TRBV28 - CASSYGQGALVGYTF TGTGCCAGCAGCTACGGACAGGGGGCTTTAGTTGGCTACACCTTC
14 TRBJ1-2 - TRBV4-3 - CASSQDRDYYGYTF TGCGCCAGCAGCCAAGATCGGGATTACTATGGCTACACCTTC
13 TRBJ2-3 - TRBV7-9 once CASSPEGSGTQYF TGTGCCAGCAGCCCGGAGGGGAGCGGTACGCAGTATTTT
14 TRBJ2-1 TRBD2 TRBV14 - CASSKKGTSGIQFF TGTGCCAGCAGTAAAAAAGGGACTAGCGGTATCCAGTTCTTC
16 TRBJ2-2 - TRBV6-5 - CASSYSRYANTGELFF TGTGCCAGCAGTTACTCGCGGTACGCGAACACCGGGGAGCTGTTTTTT
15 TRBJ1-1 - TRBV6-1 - CASSVAGLGYTEAFF TGTGCCAGCAGTGTGGCGGGACTCGGGTACACTGAAGCTTTCTTT
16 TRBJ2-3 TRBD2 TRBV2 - CASSDGTSGRWNTQYF TGTGCCAGCAGTGATGGGACTAGCGGTCGTTGGAATACGCAGTATTTT
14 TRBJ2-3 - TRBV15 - CATSRVRTQDTQYF TGTGCCACCAGCAGAGTCCGTACTCAAGATACGCAGTATTTT
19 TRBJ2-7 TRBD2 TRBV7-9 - CASSLVDTTGTSGRSEQYF TGTGCCAGCAGCTTAGTGGACACAACAGGGACTAGCGGGAGGAGCGAGCAGTACTTC
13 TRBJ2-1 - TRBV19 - CASSPGADNEQFF TGTGCCAGTAGTCCAGGTGCTGACAATGAGCAGTTCTTC
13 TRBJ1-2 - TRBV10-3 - CAISEEASYGYTF TGTGCCATCAGTGAGGAGGCCAGCTATGGCTACACCTTC
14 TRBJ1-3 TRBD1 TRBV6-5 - CASTDRAPGNTIYF TGTGCCAGCACAGACAGGGCCCCTGGAAACACCATATATTTT
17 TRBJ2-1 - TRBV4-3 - CASSQDVRLGSSGEQFF TGCGCCAGCAGCCAAGATGTGAGACTAGGATCTTCAGGTGAGCAGTTCTTC
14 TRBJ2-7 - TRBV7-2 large CASSPGLGTYEQYF TGTGCCAGCAGCCCGGGACTCGGCACCTACGAGCAGTACTTC
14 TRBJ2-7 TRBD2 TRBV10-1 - CASRGREGSYEQYF TGCGCCAGCCGGGGGCGGGAGGGTTCCTACGAGCAGTACTTC
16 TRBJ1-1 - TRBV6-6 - CASSYSLLNRNTEAFF TGTGCCAGCAGTTATTCCCTCTTGAACAGGAACACTGAAGCTTTCTTT
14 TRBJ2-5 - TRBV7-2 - CASSLWQGGETQYF TGTGCCAGCAGCTTATGGCAGGGTGGGGAGACCCAGTACTTC
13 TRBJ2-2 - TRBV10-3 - CAISVRSTGELFF TGTGCCATCAGTGTGAGGAGCACCGGGGAGCTGTTTTTT
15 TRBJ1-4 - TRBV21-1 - CASSSSGSENEKLFF TGTGCCAGCAGCAGTTCAGGGTCGGAAAATGAAAAACTGTTTTTT
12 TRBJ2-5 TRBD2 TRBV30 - CATRLAGETQYF TGTGCCACCCGGCTAGCGGGGGAGACCCAGTACTTC
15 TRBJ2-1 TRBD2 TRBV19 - CASSSLAGDYNEQFF TGTGCCAGTAGCTCCCTAGCGGGAGACTACAATGAGCAGTTCTTC
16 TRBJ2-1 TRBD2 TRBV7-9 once CASTYPRTSGYNEQFF TGTGCCAGCACCTACCCCCGGACTAGCGGATACAATGAGCAGTTCTTC
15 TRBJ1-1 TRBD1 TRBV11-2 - CASSETGAKNTEAFF TGTGCCAGCAGCGAGACAGGGGCAAAGAACACTGAAGCTTTCTTT
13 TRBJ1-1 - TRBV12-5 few CASGYTVGAEAFF TGTGCTAGTGGGTATACCGTGGGAGCTGAAGCTTTCTTT
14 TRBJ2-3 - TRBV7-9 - CASSFAGQSDTQYF TGTGCCAGCAGCTTTGCGGGACAGTCAGATACGCAGTATTTT
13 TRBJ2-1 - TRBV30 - CAWSDGINNEQFF TGTGCCTGGAGTGACGGTATTAACAATGAGCAGTTCTTC
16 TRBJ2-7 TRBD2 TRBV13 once CASSLGTSGSSYEQYF TGTGCCAGCAGCTTAGGCACCAGCGGGAGTTCATACGAGCAGTACTTC
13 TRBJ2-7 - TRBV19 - CASSPKGAREQYF TGTGCCAGTAGTCCAAAGGGAGCGAGGGAGCAGTACTTC
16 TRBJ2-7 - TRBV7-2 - CASSLYEGDPPYEQYF TGTGCCAGCAGCTTATACGAGGGGGACCCTCCCTACGAGCAGTACTTC
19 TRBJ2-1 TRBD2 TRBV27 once CASSLFSGREISSYNEQFF TGTGCCAGCAGTTTATTTAGCGGGAGGGAGATTAGCTCCTACAATGAGCAGTTCTTC